The present T cell receptor (beta chain) was sequenced within a study of blood T cells in healthy people across ages (dated by TCRdb to between 2015 and 2016). With regard to the full study: In model experiments, roughly one uniquely barcoded TCR beta cDNA molecule per two T cells was captured by template switching. Two additional independent replicas of 1 million unique cDNA reads from the same blood draw were analyzed for two donors (one aged 18 to 30 and one aged 80 or older). The donors were split into four age groups: young (average about 15 years), middle-aged (39), aged (about 56) and long-lived (about 82). Using deep sequencing normalized with unique cDNA molecular identifiers, the study measured how TCR beta repertoire diversity changes with age. To avoid experimental bias, donors of different ages were distributed randomly across sequencing lanes. The full study reports these points: Since profiling was done on bulk unsorted PBMCs, naive and antigen-experienced compartments could not be conclusively compared. The percentage of naive T cells measured by flow cytometry correlated strongly with observed TCR beta diversity. Compared with the aged group, more naive CD4+ T cells, fewer expanded clones and increased TCR diversity were shown by the long-lived group, suggesting age selection. The CMV infection status of donors was not known, potentially confounding age-related changes in expanded clonotypes. As age increased, observed TCR beta diversity per million T cells dropped in a roughly linear way, and a significant reduction was already evident by age about 40. Estimates of total diversity based on one million sequenced T cells were considered lower bounds and underestimates.

Systemically healthy Caucasian individuals from Russia, 35 to 50 in total and aged about 6 to 90 years, were included as donors. Approximately 9.3 milliliters of peripheral blood were collected from each donor into EDTA-treated Vacutainer tubes. PBMCs were isolated by Ficoll-Paque density-gradient centrifugation, with at least 6 million obtained per sample. Trizol reagent was used to extract total RNA from PBMCs, with at least 6 micrograms per sample. For every donor, an aliquot of PBMCs went through flow cytometry to measure the percentages of naive CD45RAhigh/CD27high T cells. Library creation used 5' RACE. For sequencing, an Illumina HiSeq 2500 was employed. A second about 7 to 11 cycle PCR used a sample-barcoded 5' primer and a J-beta primer mix. Each TCR beta cDNA molecule received a unique molecular identifier from a template-switch 5' adaptor carrying 12 random nucleotides. Each sample yielded at least 3 million CDR3-containing paired-end reads. All of the RNA was converted into first-strand cDNA using the Mint cDNA synthesis kit, with a TRBC-specific oligonucleotide serving as the primer. Following uracil-DNA glycosylase treatment, a first 18-cycle PCR with universal primers M1SS and BC2_uni_R was performed on all cDNA. On the study's bioinformatics: Normalization of each sample was performed by random selection of 1 million high-quality reads, each carrying a distinct molecular identifier. Instead of being binned into consensus sequences, reads with shared molecular identifiers were discarded. MiTCR, run with a Q25 quality threshold and the strictest error-elimination algorithm, handled CDR3 identification, clonotype clustering and error correction. A nonparametric unseen species model using Euler transformation provided a lower-bound estimate of total TCR beta diversity. The public reads were quality trimmed at Q25 with fastp and then assembled into clones with MiXCR by TCRdb, keeping productive beta chains. Merged by CDR3 protein, the rows form single entries marked with the most common genes and DNA. The V and J calls and clone size come from TCRdb's table, not from the authors' own analysis. This sample is represented by 1.2 million to 1.5 million distinct CDR3 sequences; around two fifths of them were singletons. Roughly 8.2% of the sample comes from the top ten.

This clonotype was found many times. The target of this receptor is not known. No per-base quality is available; no much larger clone lies one base away. Taken from cysteine to phenylalanine, the CDR3 has 15 residues. Only the CDR3 part of the read is kept: 45 bases, read in frame from the first base. V is shortened by 0 bases, J by 2 bases, and the region joining them spans 12 bases. CDR1 SQVTM and CDR2 ANQGSEA were looked up in the germline V gene. Sequencing used blood. Recombination linked TRBV29-1 to TRBJ2-3; no D gene call is confident. This sequence originates from a young woman in good health. The encoded CDR3 is CSVEDVALFTDTQYF. The DNA sequence is as follows: TGCAGCGTTGAAGATGTGGCACTGTTCACAGATACGCAGTATTTT.